The source of this T cell receptor beta chain is a study of control samples from healthy donors and cancer patients (dated by TCRdb to the early 2020s). The method behind the library was the immunoSEQ multiplex PCR assay. TCRdb's version of the immuneACCESS table is confined to in-frame rearrangements and falls short of the full clone set. An unresolved V gene accounts for under half of the shortfall where checked; the remainder is of unknown origin. For this sample there are roughly 170,000 clones; 75% to 95% appear just once. Roughly 2.1% of the sample lies in the top ten. Trimming at the junction amounts to 4 bases on V and 4 bases on J, and the germline ends lie 12 bases apart. CDR1 and CDR2 (SGHRS, YFSETQ) derive from the germline V gene. The CDR3, cysteine through phenylalanine, is 15 amino acids long. Just CDR3 DNA is preserved here, 45 bases in frame from base 1. As regards this clone: Its target antigen remains unknown. Per-nucleotide qualities are absent, and no much larger clonotype sits a single base away. The same CDR3 also results from other DNA sequences found in this sample.

The receptor was isolated from a woman between 35 and 50 years old in good health. The V gene is TRBV5-1 and the J gene is TRBJ2-6, with the D assignment possibly TRBD1 or TRBD2, given 7 matching bases for each. The sequenced sample was blood. CDR3 protein: CASSQGGAGANVLTF. The nucleotide sequence is given as TGCGCCAGCAGCCAGGGGGGGGCGGGGGCCAACGTCCTGACTTTC.